This TCR beta chain was captured in a study of T cell clonotyping in hematopoietic cell transplantation. The assay was immunoSEQ multiplex PCR, and TCRdb's table has in-frame clones only and misses some. The sample holds over 8,500 clones, roughly nine tenths seen once. From germline, CDR1 is KGHSY and CDR2 FQNENV. This CDR3 has 15 residues. With 2 bases removed from V and 5 bases from J, the gap between germline ends came to 13 bases. The material sequenced was PBMCs, taken 180 days after allogeneic stem cell transplant. This receptor was identified in a human patient who had an allogeneic stem cell transplant, so the T cells may come from the graft donor. The donor label of this sample is uncertain. Some clones in this sample may be carry-over from other donors' samples. The chain combines TRBV16 with TRBJ1-5, with a possible D match to TRBD1 (5 bases). The CDR3 loop is CASSQRGVADQPQHF. The CDR3 nucleotides read TGTGCCAGCAGCCAACGAGGGGTTGCCGATCAGCCCCAGCATTTT.